The T cell receptor beta chain described here comes from a study of T-cell reconstitution after alpha-beta-depleted transplantation in children. Points from the study as a whole: Once a year had passed after transplant, T-cell counts and diversity came mostly from newly produced T cells.

With respect to this clonotype: Its antigen remains unknown.

Unique molecular identifiers featured in how the TCRbeta library was prepared. TCRdb analysed the PCR reads with MiXCR anew, one entry per CDR3 protein. The table records about a million distinct CDR3 sequences, about 26% of them present only once. Sequencing was performed on PBMCs, mostly from graft donor cells, taken 360 days after TCRalphabeta/CD19-depleted stem cell transplant. The receptor was isolated from a boy in the first two years of life who had a stem cell transplant for SCID, so the T cells may come from the graft donor.

CDR3 bases: TGTGCCAGTCAGGGTGAAGGAAGCAATCAGCCCCAGCATTTT. Translated, it gives CASQGEGSNQPQHF. The rearrangement joins TRBV12-3 or TRBV12-4 to TRBJ1-5; possibly TRBD1 for D (5 bases). The V end was cut by 9 bases, the J end by 1 base, with 13 bases between. This CDR3 is 14 amino acids long.